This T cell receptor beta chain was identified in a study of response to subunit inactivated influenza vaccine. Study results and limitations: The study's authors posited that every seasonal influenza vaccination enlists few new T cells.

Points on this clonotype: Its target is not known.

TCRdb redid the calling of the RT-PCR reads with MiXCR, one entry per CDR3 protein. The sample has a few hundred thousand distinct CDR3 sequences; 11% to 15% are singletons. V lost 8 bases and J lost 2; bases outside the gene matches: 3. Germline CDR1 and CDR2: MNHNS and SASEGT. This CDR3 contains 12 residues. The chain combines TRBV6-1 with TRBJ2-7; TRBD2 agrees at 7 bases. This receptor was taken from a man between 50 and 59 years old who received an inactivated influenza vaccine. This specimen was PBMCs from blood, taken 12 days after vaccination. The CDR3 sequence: CASGGVTYEQYF. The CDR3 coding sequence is TGTGCCAGCGGGGGGGTAACCTACGAGCAGTACTTC.